This T cell receptor (beta chain) was observed in a study of cytomegalovirus exposure and HLA in healthy donors. Points from the study as a whole: Later on, an analysis tied 15,000 or so TCR beta sequences to HLA alleles at 0.05 false discovery rate. In a later analysis, CMV-associated beta chains were mostly HLA-associated, it appeared.

In germline, CDR1 is SGHTS, CDR2 YDEGEE. This CDR3 region has 17 residues. Losses at the gene ends were 0 bases for V and 6 bases for J; bases not matched to a gene: 9. This clone was observed a handful of times. What it binds is not known. PCR employed 60 Vbeta and 13 Jbeta primers. Repertoires were generated with immunoSEQ multiplex PCR, while TCRdb's copy carries only in-frame clones and drops some. This sample has some 120,000 clones, with over 9.5% found just once. V gene TRBV5-8 combines with J gene TRBJ2-1; 10 bases map to TRBD2. The sample was PBMCs. The receptor comes from a woman between 18 and 29 years old in good health and CMV-seropositive. The DNA for the CDR3 is TGTGCCAGCAGCTTGGATATTTGGACTAGCGGTTTCAATGAGCAGTTCTTC. Residues: CASSLDIWTSGFNEQFF.